This T cell receptor beta chain was obtained from a study of cytomegalovirus exposure and HLA in healthy donors. Primers included in the PCR were 60 Vbeta and 13 Jbeta primers. This table comes from immunoSEQ multiplex PCR, and its TCRdb copy is limited to in-frame clones, with some not included. Of 200,000 to 250,000 clones in the sample, roughly 80% are singletons; the top ten hold 5.4%. Study-wide results and caveats: As confirmed in vitro, three CMV-associated chains were specific for CMV antigens. What a later analysis showed was that several of the most significant clusters appeared linked to common viral pathogens. The study dropped some indistinguishable V segments, TRBV6-2 and TRBV6-3 among them.

Notes on this clone: Its antigen is still unknown.

Germline V lookup: CDR1 GTSNPN, CDR2 SVGIG (reference sequence). With 2 bases removed from V and 0 bases from J, the gap between germline ends came to 7 bases. The CDR3 extends over 13 amino acids. Sequencing was carried out using PBMCs. The genes are TRBV30 and TRBJ1-1, with D unclear. The TCR originated in a woman in her forties in good health and CMV-seropositive. CDR3: CAWSLALNTEAFF. DNA for the CDR3: TGTGCCTGGAGTCTAGCCCTGAACACTGAAGCTTTCTTT.